This T cell receptor beta chain was retrieved from a study of blood T cell repertoires in COVID-19. Study at large: Acute and convalescent COVID-19 samples came from the United States, Italy and Spain. The analysed material was cDNA or gDNA that came from T cells, B-cell-depleted T cells, or PBMCs.

Authors' methods: Nucleated cell number was recorded as an estimate derived from reference gene primer amplification. Here immunoSEQ multiplex PCR was the method, and the copy in TCRdb shows in-frame clones only, minus some. That table furnishes V, J and clone size, whereas the DNA furnished D and trimming. Here the sample spans around 130,000 clones, almost 85% being singletons. There are 13 residues in the CDR3. Trimming stripped 4 bases from V and 8 bases from J, with 15 bases between. Germline loops: CDR1 SGHDT, CDR2 YYEEEE. The sample comprised peripheral blood. The clonotype was recovered from a human donor in a cohort sampled during active COVID-19. This rearrangement joins TRBV5-6 to TRBJ1-2; the D is unclear. DNA of the CDR3: TGTGCCAGCAGCACAGCGGGAGTAGGGGGCTACACCTTC. It translates to CASSTAGVGGYTF.